Sequencing of this T cell receptor beta chain was carried out in a study of chemoradiotherapy in HPV16-positive cancers. Study context: Two HPV16-positive patients' cells yielded candidate HPV-specific clones and common motifs.

Repeated repertoire sampling spanned the course of chemoradiotherapy. Comment on this clone: What it binds is unknown.

General study points: Functional assays defining HPV-specific T cells used only a couple of HPV16-positive patients. For HPV16-positive patients, expanding HPV-responsive T cells associated with longer recurrence-free survival.

Trimming cost V 5 bases and J 4 bases; bases outside gene matches: 9. The CDR3 is made up of 16 amino acids. Germline lookup yields CDR1 SGHTA and CDR2 FQGNSA. Here immunoSEQ multiplex PCR was the method, and the copy in TCRdb shows in-frame clones only, minus some. In the table there are approximately 13,000 clones, 89% of which are singletons. This TCR was recovered from a human donor with HPV-associated anogenital cancer. The chain couples TRBV7-2 to TRBJ2-5, with 11 positions matching TRBD2. This specimen consisted of blood, obtained from a patient who underwent chemoradiotherapy. This CDR3 is CASSEPFSGGGETQYF. CDR3 bases: TGTGCCAGCAGCGAACCTTTTAGCGGGGGGGGAGAGACCCAGTACTTC.